These 12 T cell receptor beta chains came from one sample sequenced in a study of technical replicates of blood from several donors. The method was immunoSEQ multiplex PCR; TCRdb's version includes in-frame clones alone and lacks a portion of them. Of around 15,000 clones in the sample, around 87% are singletons; the top ten hold over 9.5%. The material sequenced was PBMCs. These receptors were taken from a human donor in good health.

The chain recombines TRBV10-3 with TRBJ2-2; a weak D match, TRBD1 (5 bases). CDR1 ENHRY and CDR2 SYGVKD come from the germline V gene. V was shortened by 3 bases and J by 0 bases, with 8 bases between the two germline ends. The CDR3 loop spans 15 amino acids. The DNA for the CDR3 is TGTGCCATCAGTGAACAGGACGCGAACACCGGGGAGCTGTTTTTT. Translated: CAISEQDANTGELFF.

The CDR3 spells CASSSREASGGTYEQYF. DNA for the CDR3: TGTGCCAGCAGCTCCCGGGAGGCTAGCGGGGGAACCTACGAGCAGTACTTC. V and J are TRBV7-9 and TRBJ2-7, with 10 bases identical to TRBD2. CDR3 length: 17 residues. The junction had 11 bases not matched to a gene; V was cut back by 4 bases and J by 2 bases. The germline V gene encodes CDR1 SEHNR and CDR2 FQNEAQ (reference sequence).

The count of this clone is one. The J gene is TRBJ1-4, the V gene TRBV5-1; D is ambiguous. The CDR3 extends over 14 amino acids. Trimming removed 4 bases from V and 0 bases from J, with 7 bases in between. Looked up from germline, CDR1 is SGHRS and CDR2 is YFSETQ. The CDR3 bases are TGCGCCAGCAGCCGAGAATCAACTAATGAAAAACTGTTTTTT. Translation: CASSRESTNEKLFF.

This rearrangement joins TRBV30 to TRBJ2-5; no reliable D call. Trimming took 0 bases from V and 5 from J, leaving 7 bases between them. From germline, CDR1 is GTSNPN and CDR2 SVGIG (reference sequence). The CDR3 runs to 12 residues. This CDR3 is CAWSVGAETQYF. The DNA for the CDR3 is TGTGCCTGGAGTGTAGGAGCGGAGACCCAGTACTTC.

V usage is TRBV18 and J usage is TRBJ2-7, with TRBD2 matching over 7 bases. Germline values: CDR1 KGHSH, CDR2 LQKENI. The CDR3 extends over 12 amino acids. The V and J ends lost 4 bases and 7 bases, in that order; junction bases with no gene match: 4. The CDR3 sequence: CASSLREGEQYF. In DNA, the CDR3 is TGTGCCAGCTCACTCAGGGAGGGAGAGCAGTACTTC.

This chain links TRBV6-5 with TRBJ1-1; tentative D call: TRBD1 (6 bases). V was cut by 0 bases and J by 7 bases, with 9 bases left in between. Germline values: CDR1 MNHEY, CDR2 SVGAGI. The CDR3 contains 13 residues. CDR3 sequence (DNA): TGTGCCAGCAGTTACTCGAGGGGACATGAAGCTTTCTTT. The encoded protein is CASSYSRGHEAFF.

The chain combines TRBV28 with TRBJ1-5, with TRBD1 matching over 7 bases. CDR1 and CDR2 (germline): MDHEN, SYDVKM. This CDR3 contains 15 residues. V trimming: 6 bases; J trimming: 4 bases; junction bases outside the gene matches: 9. The CDR3: CASRALDRLNQPQHF. The DNA of the CDR3 is TGTGCCAGCAGGGCCCTGGACAGGCTAAATCAGCCCCAGCATTTT. The full variable domain, in which reference TRBV28 and TRBJ1-5 provide the parts outside the CDR3, is DVKVTQSSRYLVKRTGEKVFLECVQDMDHENMFWYRQDPGLGLRLIYFSYDVKMKEKGDIPEGYSVSREKKERFSLILESASTNQTSMYLCASRALDRLNQPQHFGDGTRLSIL.

This CDR3 is CACVTDGYTF. The DNA for the CDR3 is TGTGCCTGTGTGACAGATGGCTACACCTTC. The chain employs TRBV30 and TRBJ1-2; the D gene is possibly TRBD1 (5 bases). The germline V and J ends were trimmed by 6 bases and 6 bases, with 8 bases remaining between them. Germline-derived CDR1 and CDR2 are GTSNPN and SVGIG (reference sequence). The CDR3 runs to 10 residues.

The rearrangement uses TRBV7-9 and TRBJ2-1, with a weak D call TRBD1 (5 bases). From germline, CDR1 is SEHNR and CDR2 FQNEAQ (reference sequence). Trimming stripped 4 bases from V and 6 bases from J, with 16 bases between. This CDR3 spans 15 amino acids. The CDR3 loop is CASSSQLGQPNEQFF. For the CDR3, the DNA is TGTGCCAGCAGCTCGCAATTGGGGCAGCCCAATGAGCAGTTCTTC. Complete variable domain (other parts from reference TRBV7-9 and TRBJ2-1): DTGVSQNPRHKITKRGQNVTFRCDPISEHNRLYWYRQTLGQGPEFLTYFQNEAQLEKSRLLSDRFSAERPKGSFSTLEIQRTEQGDSAMYLCASSSQLGQPNEQFFGPGTRLTVL.

The rearrangement joins TRBV4-2 to TRBJ2-7; 10 nucleotides match TRBD2. The CDR3 sequence is 23 residues long. Trimming removed 0 bases from V and 0 bases from J; junction bases left unmatched: 23. Germline V lookup: CDR1 LGHNA, CDR2 YNFKEQ. CDR3 sequence (DNA): TGTGCCAGCAGCCAAGATAGGGGTTTTTGGGCTAGCGGGAGATTTTGGAGCTCCTACGAGCAGTACTTC. Its protein product is CASSQDRGFWASGRFWSSYEQYF.

The chain couples TRBV2 to TRBJ2-1; 7 nucleotides align to TRBD1. V shed 5 bases, J shed 5 bases, and the junction held 9 bases outside the gene matches. Germline V lookup: CDR1 SNHLY, CDR2 FYNNEI. CDR3 length: 15 residues. CDR3: CASSKRGGVNNEQFF. CDR3 DNA sequence: TGTGCCAGCAGTAAGAGAGGGGGCGTCAACAATGAGCAGTTCTTC.

This sequence joins TRBV5-1 and TRBJ2-7; the D gene is possibly TRBD2 (6 bases). Looked up from germline, CDR1 is SGHRS and CDR2 is YFSETQ. V shed 4 bases and J shed 2 bases, with 10 bases lying between them. This CDR3 is 13 amino acids long. The CDR3 coding sequence is TGCGCCAGCAGCGACGGGGGTCCCTACGAGCAGTACTTC. It codes for CASSDGGPYEQYF.